The clone carrying this T cell receptor beta chain was counted a few times. The data are from a study of blood T cell repertoires in COVID-19. Study-wide context: PBMCs, B-cell-depleted T cells, or T cells provided the cDNA or gDNA that made up the material.

In the original workflow: Reference gene primer amplification in the assay estimated nucleated cell counts. This table comes from immunoSEQ multiplex PCR, and its TCRdb copy is limited to in-frame clones, with some not included. That table furnishes V, J and clone size, whereas the DNA furnished D and trimming. The sample includes 30,000 to 45,000 clones, approximately 87% of them seen just once. The sequencing input was peripheral blood. The TCR sequence derives from a man aged 70 or older with acute or convalescent COVID-19.

This chain's CDR3 is CASSRGQNYGYTF. The CDR3 DNA follows: TGTGCCAGCAGCCGGGGACAGAACTATGGCTACACCTTC. The J gene is TRBJ1-2, the V gene TRBV28; TRBD1 matches at 7 bases. Unmatched junction bases numbered 3, after V lost 6 bases and J lost 2 bases. This CDR3 spans 13 amino acids. Germline-derived CDR1 and CDR2 are MDHEN and SYDVKM.